These 25 T cell receptor beta chains were sequenced from one sample in a study of blood T cell repertoires in COVID-19. Assay: immunoSEQ multiplex PCR; the TCRdb copy retains only in-frame clones and omits some. The sample includes about 230,000 clones, approximately 83% seen only once; the top ten take around 25%. The sequenced material came from peripheral blood. These TCRs come from a middle-aged man with acute or convalescent COVID-19.

The chain has TRBV30 and TRBJ1-2; 8 nucleotides agree with TRBD1. This CDR3 spans 13 amino acids. Germline CDR1 and CDR2: GTSNPN and SVGIG (reference sequence). The V gene end was trimmed by 1 base and the J gene end by 8 bases; junction bases not matched to a gene: 6. In nucleotides, the CDR3 is TGTGCCTGGAGTGCCCGACAGGGGTCGGGCTACACCTTC. Residues: CAWSARQGSGYTF. The entire variable domain, with the rest obtained from reference TRBV30 and TRBJ1-2, is as follows: SQTIHQWPATLVQPVGSPLSLECTVEGTSNPNLYWYRQAAGRGLQLLFYSVGIGQISSEVPQNLSASRPQDRQFILSSKKLLLSDSGFYLCAWSARQGSGYTFGSGTRLTVV.

This rearrangement joins TRBV3-1 (or the pseudogene TRBV3-2) to TRBJ1-3, with D maybe TRBD1 (5 bases). The V and J ends lost 0 bases and 8 bases respectively, with 11 bases between them. The germline CDR1 and CDR2 sequences are LGHDT and YNNKEL (reference sequence). The CDR3 consists of 14 residues. CDR3 region: CASSQDTRGDTIYF. The CDR3 DNA reads as TGTGCCAGCAGCCAAGATACACGGGGGGACACCATATATTTT.

This clone was picked up a small number of times. The chain carries TRBV3-1 (or the pseudogene TRBV3-2) and TRBJ2-1, with 15 nucleotides matching TRBD2. V was clipped by 4 bases and J by 9 bases; unmatched bases: 4. The CDR3 covers 15 residues. Germline assignment: CDR1 LGHDT and CDR2 YNNKEL (reference sequence). The CDR3 DNA reads as TGTGCCAGCAGCCTTACGGGACTAGCGGGAGGTGAGCAGTTCTTC. Translating it yields CASSLTGLAGGEQFF.

CDR3 protein: CASSIGARGGTDTQYF. In DNA, the CDR3 is TGTGCCAGTAGTATAGGGGCCCGGGGGGGGACAGATACGCAGTATTTT. The V and J genes are TRBV19 and TRBJ2-3, with 8 bases matching TRBD2. Trimming removed 1 base from V and 3 bases from J; junction bases left unmatched: 6. Germline V gene sequence: CDR1 LNHDA, CDR2 SQIVND (reference sequence). The CDR3 totals 16 residues.

This chain uses TRBV24-1 with TRBJ1-1; D might be TRBD1 (5 bases). The CDR3 totals 14 residues. V was trimmed by 7 bases and J by 2 bases, leaving 13 bases between them. Germline V lookup: CDR1 KGHDR, CDR2 SFDVKD. CDR3 region: CATRTDSPNTEAFF. The CDR3 DNA reads TGTGCCACCAGGACAGACAGTCCCAACACTGAAGCTTTCTTT.

The J gene is TRBJ1-4, the V gene TRBV19; possibly TRBD1 for D (6 bases). CDR3 length: 15 amino acids. The V end was cut by 5 bases, the J end by 3 bases, with 13 bases between. The V gene's germline CDR1 is LNHDA and CDR2 SQIVND (reference sequence). CDR3 coding DNA: TGTGCCAGTAGTCCTCGACAGGTCCCTAATGAAAAACTGTTTTTT. Its translation: CASSPRQVPNEKLFF.

The rearrangement joins TRBV5-1 to TRBJ2-5; 7 positions agree with TRBD2. From germline, CDR1 is SGHRS and CDR2 YFSETQ. The CDR3 is made up of 14 amino acids. Trimming cost V 5 bases and J 7 bases; bases outside gene matches: 11. CDR3 sequence reads: CASSVGGTLGTQYF. CDR3 bases: TGCGCCAGCAGTGTGGGAGGGACTCTGGGGACCCAGTACTTC.

At least ten counts were recorded for this clone. The CDR3 protein is CASSTDKFLEAFF. CDR3 DNA sequence: TGTGCCAGCAGCACGGACAAGTTTTTAGAAGCTTTCTTT. This chain connects TRBV5-6 to TRBJ1-1, with a possible D match to TRBD1 (5 bases). Germline V gene lookup returns CDR1 SGHDT and CDR2 YYEEEE. This CDR3 is 13 amino acids long. The V gene lost 4 bases and the J gene lost 8 bases, with 15 bases spanning the gap.

The chain combines TRBV6-5 with TRBJ1-2; TRBD1 is a possible D gene (5 bases). CDR3 length: 10 residues. Germline values: CDR1 MNHEY, CDR2 SVGAGI. Trimming removed 7 bases from V and 7 bases from J, with 7 bases in between. CDR3 in DNA: TGTGCCAGCAAGGGGTTTGGCTACACCTTC. It yields the protein CASKGFGYTF.

This chain connects TRBV5-1 to TRBJ1-5; D is uncertain. CDR1 is SGHRS, CDR2 YFSETQ, per germline. The ends were cut back, 0 bases at V and 1 base at J, with 8 bases in the middle. This CDR3 contains 15 residues. This chain's CDR3 is CASSLGSQSNQPQHF. The CDR3 coding sequence is TGCGCCAGCAGCTTGGGGTCGCAGAGCAATCAGCCCCAGCATTTT.

In its sample, this clone was seen once. The V and J genes are TRBV5-1 and TRBJ1-6; 11 bases line up with TRBD1. CDR1 and CDR2 (germline): SGHRS, YFSETQ. CDR3 length: 17 residues. The trim removed 3 bases at V and 3 bases at J, leaving 5 bases unmatched. The CDR3 DNA reads TGCGCCAGCAGCTCGGGACAGGGGGAAGGCTATAATTCACCCCTCCACTTT. It codes for CASSSGQGEGYNSPLHF.

The V and J genes are TRBV3-1 (or the pseudogene TRBV3-2) and TRBJ2-7, with 8 bases matching TRBD2. The CDR3 contains 12 residues. With 11 bases clipped from V and 2 bases from J, the junction kept 5 bases outside the gene matches. Germline-derived CDR1 and CDR2 are LGHDT and YNNKEL (reference sequence). CDR3 coding DNA: TGTGCCTCAGGGACTAGGGCCTACGAGCAGTACTTC. This sequence encodes CASGTRAYEQYF.

The chain carries TRBV6-5 and TRBJ2-2, with D perhaps matching TRBD1 (5 bases). The CDR3 runs to 14 residues. Trimming removed 6 bases at V and 1 base at J, with 9 bases between. Germline CDR1 is MNHEY and CDR2 is SVGAGI. In nucleotides, the CDR3 is TGTGCCAGCAGAGTCCAGGGGAACACCGGGGAGCTGTTTTTT. It is translated as CASRVQGNTGELFF.

The chain combines TRBV4-1 with TRBJ2-2, with 10 bases matching TRBD1. Germline CDR1 and CDR2: MGHRA and YSYEKL. The CDR3 is made up of 15 amino acids. J gave up 6 bases and V 2 bases, and 3 bases lay outside the gene matches. CDR3 amino acids: CASSQWDRGPGELFF. The DNA for the CDR3 is TGCGCCAGCAGCCAATGGGACAGGGGACCCGGGGAGCTGTTTTTT.

J is TRBJ1-3 and V is TRBV6-5, with D perhaps TRBD1 (5 bases). The CDR3 is made up of 14 amino acids. The V end was cut by 0 bases, the J end by 8 bases, with 11 bases between. Looked up from germline, CDR1 is MNHEY and CDR2 is SVGAGI. Here the CDR3 DNA reads TGTGCCAGCAGTTACTCGTCACGGGGGGACACCATATATTTT. This sequence encodes CASSYSSRGDTIYF.

The V call is TRBV27, the J call TRBJ2-3; TRBD2 matches at 9 bases. CDR3 length: 15 amino acids. V lost 2 bases to trimming and J lost 5 bases; unmatched junction nucleotides: 5. Per germline, CDR1 MNHEY and CDR2 SMNVEV (reference sequence). CDR3 region: CASSLGAGGRDTQYF. CDR3 sequence (DNA): TGTGCCAGCAGTTTAGGTGCGGGAGGGAGAGATACGCAGTATTTT.

V is TRBV5-4 and J is TRBJ2-5; 8 bases fit TRBD1. After removal of 3 bases from V and 4 bases from J, the junction contained 8 bases not matched to a gene. From germline, CDR1 is SGHNT and CDR2 YYREEE (reference sequence). The CDR3 has 15 residues. The CDR3 DNA sequence: TGTGCCAGCAGCTCAACCCAGGGGGCGGGAGAGACCCAGTACTTC. Translating it yields CASSSTQGAGETQYF.

The chain employs TRBV2 and TRBJ1-1, with 10 bases matching TRBD1. CDR3 length: 14 residues. In germline, CDR1 is SNHLY, CDR2 FYNNEI. With V trimmed by 4 bases and J by 2 bases, 1 base remained unmatched. Here the CDR3 DNA reads TGTGCCAGCAGTGTGACAGGGGGCAACACTGAAGCTTTCTTT. It specifies CASSVTGGNTEAFF.

CDR3 residues: CASSLLVTTDTDTQYF. The CDR3 DNA sequence: TGTGCCAGCAGCCTTTTGGTCACTACCGACACAGATACGCAGTATTTT. This chain uses TRBV7-9 with TRBJ2-3, with unresolved D. Germline V gene data show CDR1 as SEHNR and CDR2 as FQNEAQ (reference sequence). This CDR3 is 16 amino acids long. V gave up 5 bases and J gave up 2 bases, with 17 bases separating them.

The chain couples TRBV7-9 to TRBJ2-1, with D perhaps matching TRBD1 (5 bases). Germline loops: CDR1 SEHNR, CDR2 FQNEAQ (reference sequence). V lost 5 bases, J lost 5 bases, and 16 bases lay in between. The CDR3 has 15 residues. CDR3 nucleotide sequence: TGTGCCAGCAGCCCTGACAGACGTTATAACAATGAGCAGTTCTTC. This gives the protein CASSPDRRYNNEQFF.

The CDR3, as DNA: TGTGCCAGCAGCTTTCCGACTGGAAGCTCCTACAATGAGCAGTTCTTC. Encoded protein: CASSFPTGSSYNEQFF. The genes are TRBV7-2 and TRBJ2-1; unclear D gene. The germline V gene encodes CDR1 SGHTA and CDR2 FQGNSA. Trimming removed 3 bases at V and 0 bases at J, with 12 bases between. The CDR3 loop spans 16 amino acids.

This clone has just one count. V gene TRBV3-1 (or the pseudogene TRBV3-2) combines with J gene TRBJ2-7, with 13 bases identical to TRBD2. CDR1 LGHDT and CDR2 YNNKEL come from the germline V gene (reference sequence). The CDR3 extends over 16 amino acids. Trimming at V came to 4 bases and at J to 3 bases, leaving 6 bases not matched to a gene. The CDR3 coding sequence is TGTGCCAGCAGCCCCTCGGGGACTAGCGGGAACTACGAGCAGTACTTC. Its protein product is CASSPSGTSGNYEQYF.

J is TRBJ1-5 and V is TRBV6-2 or TRBV6-3; a weak D match, TRBD1 (5 bases). Germline assignment: CDR1 MNHEY and CDR2 SVGEGT. V lost 6 bases to trimming and J lost 9 bases, with 15 bases between them. The CDR3 has 13 amino acids. Here the CDR3 DNA reads TGTGCCAGCAGCCCCGACAGACTGGTGCCCCAGCATTTT. Translated: CASSPDRLVPQHF.

This chain connects TRBV7-2 to TRBJ2-1; 8 bases are shared with TRBD2. After removal of 3 bases from V and 6 bases from J, the junction contained 4 bases not matched to a gene. The CDR3 has 14 residues. Germline V gene lookup returns CDR1 SGHTA and CDR2 FQGNSA. This chain's CDR3 is CASSFPTSGNEQFF. Written as DNA, the CDR3 is TGTGCCAGCAGCTTCCCCACTAGCGGCAATGAGCAGTTCTTC. Together with reference TRBV7-2 and TRBJ2-1, the CDR3 gives the full variable domain: GAGVSQSPSNKVTEKGKDVELRCDPISGHTALYWYRQSLGQGLEFLIYFQGNSAPDKSGLPSDRFSAERTGGSVSTLTIQRTQQEDSAVYLCASSFPTSGNEQFFGPGTRLTVL.

The rearrangement links TRBV7-2 to TRBJ1-1; D gene ambiguous. V shed 0 bases and J shed 2 bases, with 4 bases lying between them. The V gene's germline CDR1 is SGHTA and CDR2 FQGNSA. The CDR3 consists of 13 residues. CDR3 bases: TGTGCCAGCAGCTTAGCACTAAACACTGAAGCTTTCTTT. It yields the protein CASSLALNTEAFF.